This record looks at one T cell receptor beta chain sequence and its context. Its antigen is currently unknown. This sample was included in a study of CD8 T cells in ankylosing spondylitis. Libraries of TCR beta came from quantitative 5'-RACE with molecular barcodes. MiXCR, run by TCRdb on the 5' RACE reads, gives a single entry per CDR3 protein. The data contain about 800,000 distinct CDR3 sequences, roughly 10% of them singletons. The CDR3 has 12 residues. CDR1 is LGHNT and CDR2 is FRNRAP in the germline V gene. V was clipped by 6 bases and J by 7 bases, with 12 bases between them. Study-wide results and caveats: In ankylosing spondylitis blood, a motif of roughly eight highly homologous TCR beta variants appeared characteristic. Earlier literature documents some of the motif variants in reactive arthritis synovial fluid and blood. In ankylosing spondylitis patients, matched synovial fluid reportedly showed significant enrichment of disease-linked clones. As for the disease-linked clones, they showed a CD8+ phenotype and occurred at relatively low frequencies in peripheral blood.

The chain has TRBV12-5 and TRBJ2-5; no reliable D call. The sample taken for sequencing was blood, either unsorted or a sorted T cell fraction (not recorded which). The receptor was isolated from a male donor with ankylosing spondylitis. CDR3 nucleotides: TGTGCTAGTGGCTCCTCCCTGGCGACCCAGTACTTC. This codes for CASGSSLATQYF.